The 5 T cell receptor beta chains in this list originate from one sample, sequenced in a study of blood T cell repertoires in COVID-19. Profiled with immunoSEQ multiplex PCR; TCRdb holds only in-frame clones, not every one. The table lists about 290,000 clones, about 82% of them singletons, with around 4.2% in the top ten. Sequenced input: peripheral blood. The receptors derive from a woman aged 50 to 60 with active or convalescent COVID-19.

The rearrangement links TRBV7-2 to TRBJ2-2; no reliable D call. The CDR3 spans 15 residues. Germline loops: CDR1 SGHTA, CDR2 FQGNSA. V gave up 5 bases and J gave up 1 base, with 11 bases separating them. The CDR3 sequence is CASSTRGWNTGELFF. DNA of the CDR3: TGTGCCAGCAGCACGAGAGGTTGGAACACCGGGGAGCTGTTTTTT.

The CDR3 DNA reads as TGTGCCAGCAGCTTATATGACAGCAAAAACTATGGCTACACCTTC. This gives the protein CASSLYDSKNYGYTF. The V and J genes are TRBV7-2 and TRBJ1-2, with D possibly matching TRBD1 (5 bases). The length of the CDR3 is 15 residues. V was shortened by 2 bases and J by 2 bases, with 12 bases between the two germline ends. The germline V gene encodes CDR1 SGHTA and CDR2 FQGNSA.

This chain uses TRBV5-1 with TRBJ2-3; 13 bases are a match to TRBD2. CDR1 and CDR2 (germline): SGHRS, YFSETQ. The J segment lost 3 bases and the V segment lost 7 bases, leaving 11 bases of the junction unmatched. This CDR3 has 17 residues. The CDR3 DNA reads TGCGCCAGCGGATCTCCGGAGGGACTAGCGGGAACAGATACGCAGTATTTT. Protein sequence: CASGSPEGLAGTDTQYF. Drawing the rest from reference TRBV5-1 and TRBJ2-3, the complete variable domain is KAGVTQTPRYLIKTRGQQVTLSCSPISGHRSVSWYQQTPGQGLQFLFEYFSETQRNKGNFPGRFSGRQFSNSRSEMNVSTLELGDSALYLCASGSPEGLAGTDTQYFGPGTRLTVL.

The chain combines TRBV2 with TRBJ2-1; D perhaps matches TRBD2 (5 bases). The CDR3 totals 13 residues. CDR1 and CDR2 (germline): SNHLY, FYNNEI. Trimming removed 3 bases at V and 10 bases at J, with 13 bases between. This CDR3 reads CASSDDSVEEQFF. The CDR3 coding sequence is TGTGCCAGCAGTGATGATAGCGTGGAAGAGCAGTTCTTC.

This chain uses TRBV5-5 with TRBJ1-2; perhaps TRBD1 as D (6 bases). The germline V and J ends were trimmed by 1 base and 3 bases, with 7 bases remaining between them. This CDR3 is 13 amino acids long. CDR1 is SGHKS, CDR2 YYEKEE, per germline (reference sequence). This chain's CDR3 is CASSLPGDYGYTF. The CDR3 coding sequence is TGTGCCAGCAGCTTGCCAGGGGACTATGGCTACACCTTC.